The 27 T cell receptor beta chains reported below all come from one sample, sequenced in a study of shared clonotypes between healthy human individuals. Assay used: immunoSEQ multiplex PCR; TCRdb lists only in-frame clones, some missing. The sample includes more than 150,000 clones, approximately 92% seen only once; the top ten take 0.067%. The sequencing input was naive CD4+ T cells sorted from blood. As to subset: CD45RA+ positively selected. Receptors originate from a woman between 25 and 40 years old in good health.

The rearrangement joins TRBV6-5 to TRBJ1-1; D call uncertain. Germline CDR1 and CDR2: MNHEY and SVGAGI. This CDR3 is built from 14 residues. V was trimmed by 2 bases and J by 1 base, leaving 8 bases between them. CDR3 nucleotide sequence: TGTGCCAGCAGTTACGATCGGAGGAACACTGAAGCTTTCTTT. Translated: CASSYDRRNTEAFF.

The CDR3 DNA sequence: TGTGCCAGCAGCTACAATACAGGGTCCTACGAGCAGTACTTC. This sequence encodes CASSYNTGSYEQYF. The chain joins TRBV5-6 to TRBJ2-7, with D perhaps matching TRBD1 (6 bases). This CDR3 comprises 14 residues. Deletions cut 3 bases from V and 1 base from J, with 11 bases between. Germline CDR1 and CDR2: SGHDT and YYEEEE.

This chain joins TRBV28 and TRBJ1-6; 7 bases are a match to TRBD1. V was clipped by 6 bases and J by 6 bases; unmatched bases: 8. This CDR3 is 15 amino acids long. Germline CDR1 is MDHEN and CDR2 is SYDVKM. The CDR3 sequence is CASRENRGANSPLHF. For the CDR3, the DNA is TGTGCCAGCAGAGAGAACAGGGGAGCTAATTCACCCCTCCACTTT. Using reference TRBV28 and TRBJ1-6 for the parts outside the CDR3, the full variable domain is DVKVTQSSRYLVKRTGEKVFLECVQDMDHENMFWYRQDPGLGLRLIYFSYDVKMKEKGDIPEGYSVSREKKERFSLILESASTNQTSMYLCASRENRGANSPLHFGNGTRLTVT.

On this clone: This sample includes further DNA sequences coding for the same CDR3. The chain is built from TRBV5-1 and TRBJ1-1; unclear D gene. V gave up 0 bases and J gave up 1 base, with 7 bases separating them. CDR1 and CDR2 (germline): SGHRS, YFSETQ. The CDR3 runs 14 residues. As DNA, the CDR3 is TGCGCCAGCAGCTTGGGTCCTGCGAACACTGAAGCTTTCTTT. Encoded protein: CASSLGPANTEAFF.

The J gene is TRBJ1-6, the V gene TRBV28, with D perhaps TRBD1 (6 bases). Trimming took 6 bases from V and 10 from J, leaving 19 bases between them. This CDR3 contains 15 residues. CDR1 is MDHEN and CDR2 is SYDVKM in the germline V gene. CDR3 nucleotide sequence: TGTGCCAGCAGCCCCCCGGACAGTCAACTCTCACCCCTCCACTTT. It is translated as CASSPPDSQLSPLHF. The full variable domain, with the rest looked up from reference TRBV28 and TRBJ1-6, is DVKVTQSSRYLVKRTGEKVFLECVQDMDHENMFWYRQDPGLGLRLIYFSYDVKMKEKGDIPEGYSVSREKKERFSLILESASTNQTSMYLCASSPPDSQLSPLHFGNGTRLTVT.

For this clone: The junction departs from germline at one end; a sequencing error may be responsible. J is TRBJ1-1 and V is TRBV7-9, with D unclear. This CDR3 spans 14 amino acids. Germline values: CDR1 SEHNR, CDR2 FQNEAQ (reference sequence). The CDR3 loop reads CASTLGYMNTESFF. The CDR3 DNA follows: TGTGCCAGCACCTTGGGGTATATGAACACTGAATCTTTCTTT.

This clone was seen only once. The rearrangement joins TRBV10-1 to TRBJ1-6, with unresolved D. Germline V lookup: CDR1 WNHNN, CDR2 SYGVQD (reference sequence). This CDR3 region has 13 residues. The V end was cut by 3 bases, the J end by 9 bases, with 9 bases between. This CDR3 is CASSEQTGSPLHF. CDR3 in DNA: TGCGCCAGCAGTGAACAGACGGGTTCACCCCTCCACTTT.

The gene calls are TRBV6-1 and TRBJ2-7; D not certain. Germline V gene sequence: CDR1 MNHNS, CDR2 SASEGT. V shed 6 bases and J shed 4 bases, with 10 bases lying between them. CDR3 length equals 12 residues. The CDR3 is CASRRNKYEQYF. CDR3 bases: TGTGCCAGCAGGAGGAACAAGTACGAGCAGTACTTC.

J is TRBJ1-6 and V is TRBV19; no reliable D call. V was cut by 5 bases and J by 10 bases, with 15 bases left in between. The length of the CDR3 is 14 residues. Germline V gene sequence: CDR1 LNHDA, CDR2 SQIVND (reference sequence). The CDR3 is CASSGRGLLSPLHF. CDR3 coding DNA: TGTGCCAGTAGTGGTCGCGGGCTTCTCTCACCCCTCCACTTT.

V usage is TRBV5-1 and J usage is TRBJ2-7; the D gene is possibly TRBD1 (5 bases). With 4 bases removed from V and 2 bases from J, the gap between germline ends came to 19 bases. Germline V gives CDR1 SGHRS, CDR2 YFSETQ. The CDR3 runs 16 residues. This CDR3 reads CASSTNWPDTAYEQYF. In DNA form, the CDR3 reads TGCGCCAGCAGCACCAATTGGCCGGACACCGCCTACGAGCAGTACTTC.

V is TRBV6-1 and J is TRBJ2-2; D not resolved. The ends were cut back, 7 bases at V and 6 bases at J, with 15 bases in the middle. This CDR3 comprises 14 residues. Germline V CDR1 and CDR2: MNHNS, SASEGT. The CDR3 DNA follows: TGTGCCAGCACCCCGAGGATTGCCGCCGGGGAGCTGTTTTTT. Encoded protein: CASTPRIAAGELFF.

This chain joins TRBV6-5 and TRBJ1-1; D ambiguous. Trimming took 0 bases from V and 4 from J, leaving 9 bases between them. Germline-derived CDR1 and CDR2 are MNHEY and SVGAGI. The CDR3 covers 14 residues. The CDR3 reads CASSYSAGFTEAFF. The CDR3 nucleotides read TGTGCCAGCAGTTACTCAGCGGGGTTCACTGAAGCTTTCTTT.

The chain carries TRBV5-4 and TRBJ2-7; a weak D match, TRBD1 (6 bases). The CDR3 runs to 14 residues. From germline, CDR1 is SGHNT and CDR2 YYREEE (reference sequence). Trimming removed 1 base from V and 1 base from J, with 9 bases in between. The CDR3 spells CASSLRQGSYEQYF. In nucleotides, the CDR3 is TGTGCCAGCAGCTTGCGGCAGGGGTCCTACGAGCAGTACTTC.

This clone was seen only once. The chain is built from TRBV6-6 and TRBJ1-2; 7 bases fit TRBD1. V lost 3 bases and J lost 5; bases outside the gene matches: 12. The CDR3 length is 16 residues. Per germline, CDR1 MNHNY and CDR2 SVGAGI (reference sequence). The CDR3 bases are TGTGCCAGCAGTTATTCACCGGGACAGAGCAATTATGGCTACACCTTC. Amino acids: CASSYSPGQSNYGYTF.

The chain links TRBV7-6 to TRBJ2-5; no reliable D call. V lost 3 bases, J lost 4 bases, and 9 bases lay in between. Germline CDR1 SGHVS, CDR2 FNYEAQ. There are 13 residues in the CDR3. CDR3 DNA: TGTGCCAGCAGCTTCGGGTCCCTAGAGACCCAGTACTTC. As protein: CASSFGSLETQYF.

The rearrangement links TRBV15 to TRBJ2-2; no clear D. The V end lost 5 bases, the J end lost 1 base, and 5 bases lay between the germline ends. The CDR3 sequence is 13 residues long. The germline CDR1 and CDR2 sequences are LNHNV and YYDKDF (reference sequence). The CDR3 spells CATSAKNTGELFF. In DNA form, the CDR3 reads TGTGCCACCAGCGCAAAGAACACCGGGGAGCTGTTTTTT.

This chain links TRBV11-2 with TRBJ2-1, with 10 bases identical to TRBD2. V gave up 2 bases and J gave up 1 base; unmatched junction bases: 8. Germline V gene data show CDR1 as SGHAT and CDR2 as FQNNGV. CDR3 length: 18 amino acids. CDR3 sequence: CASSLRLAGELSYNEQFF. The CDR3 DNA follows: TGTGCCAGCAGCTTAAGGCTAGCGGGAGAGTTATCCTACAATGAGCAGTTCTTC.

The V gene is TRBV7-9, the J gene TRBJ1-1; D call uncertain. Per the germline V gene, CDR1 is SEHNR and CDR2 is FQNEAQ (reference sequence). CDR3 size: 12 residues. V was cut by 5 bases and J by 4 bases, with 8 bases left in between. This CDR3 is CASSRELTEAFF. CDR3 bases: TGTGCCAGCAGCCGGGAACTCACTGAAGCTTTCTTT.

The chain carries TRBV7-6 and TRBJ2-5; D is uncertain. CDR1 and CDR2 (germline): SGHVS, FNYEAQ. The length of the CDR3 is 12 residues. Trimming stripped 1 base from V and 5 bases from J, with 5 bases between. The CDR3 reads CASSLEVETQYF. The CDR3, as DNA: TGTGCCAGCAGCTTAGAGGTGGAGACCCAGTACTTC.

V and J are TRBV9 and TRBJ1-4, with TRBD1 matching over 8 bases. Trimming took 0 bases from V and 5 from J; bases not matched to a gene: 12. The germline V gene has CDR1 SGDLS and CDR2 YYNGEE. The CDR3 is made up of 18 amino acids. In DNA, the CDR3 is TGTGCCAGCAGCGTAGCCCCAGGGGGCGCAGACCCGAATGAAAAACTGTTTTTT. Encoded protein: CASSVAPGGADPNEKLFF.

This clone occurred once. The rearrangement links TRBV2 to TRBJ2-7; TRBD2 matches at 9 bases. V shed 6 bases and J 2 bases; nucleotides not matched to a gene: 8. This CDR3 comprises 15 residues. The germline V gene encodes CDR1 SNHLY and CDR2 FYNNEI. CDR3 coding DNA: TGTGCCAGCAGCGCCACGACTAGCGGACCCTACGAGCAGTACTTC. Translation: CASSATTSGPYEQYF.

The chain couples TRBV30 to TRBJ1-5; D unresolved. The V end lost 0 bases, the J end lost 4 bases, and 7 bases lay between the germline ends. The CDR3 is made up of 13 amino acids. From germline, CDR1 is GTSNPN and CDR2 SVGIG (reference sequence). CDR3 loop: CAWSVRENQPQHF. DNA of the CDR3: TGTGCCTGGAGTGTAAGGGAGAATCAGCCCCAGCATTTT. The full variable domain, its missing parts supplied by reference TRBV30 and TRBJ1-5, is SQTIHQWPATLVQPVGSPLSLECTVEGTSNPNLYWYRQAAGRGLQLLFYSVGIGQISSEVPQNLSASRPQDRQFILSSKKLLLSDSGFYLCAWSVRENQPQHFGDGTRLSIL.

This chain joins TRBV21-1 and TRBJ2-3. TRBV21-1 is listed as a pseudogene. This CDR3 region has 14 residues. CDR3 sequence (DNA): TGTGCCAGCATTCGGGCCGGGGCCGGGAATACGCAGTATTTT. Translating it yields CASIRAGAGNTQYF.

The CDR3 sequence is CASSLEGAHYNEQFF. In DNA form, the CDR3 reads TGTGCCAGCAGCTTAGAGGGAGCCCATTACAATGAGCAGTTCTTC. The chain recombines TRBV7-8 with TRBJ2-1; D is possibly TRBD2 (5 bases). V was pared by 1 base and J by 4 bases, with 11 bases between. Germline loops: CDR1 SGHVS, CDR2 FQNEAQ. The CDR3 is made up of 15 amino acids.

The chain carries TRBV5-1 and TRBJ2-2; D may match TRBD1 or TRBD2 (5 bases each). Germline lookup yields CDR1 SGHRS and CDR2 YFSETQ. V lost 6 bases, J lost 2 bases, and 11 bases lay in between. The CDR3 extends over 14 amino acids. The CDR3 nucleotides are TGCGCCAGCATGGGGACGAGTAACACCGGGGAGCTGTTTTTT. It codes for CASMGTSNTGELFF.

The chain carries TRBV28 and TRBJ2-7, with 11 bases identical to TRBD2. Germline CDR1 is MDHEN and CDR2 is SYDVKM. This CDR3 comprises 16 residues. Losses at the gene ends were 1 base for V and 3 bases for J; bases not matched to a gene: 5. This CDR3 reads CASSLSGTSGHYEQYF. The DNA of the CDR3 is TGTGCCAGCAGTTTATCCGGGACTAGCGGACACTACGAGCAGTACTTC.

The V call is TRBV5-5, the J call TRBJ2-6, with 7 bases matching TRBD1. The ends lost 1 base at V and 2 bases at J; junction bases unmatched: 3. Germline loops: CDR1 SGHKS, CDR2 YYEKEE (reference sequence). CDR3 length equals 16 residues. The CDR3 loop reads CASSLPDRAGANVLTF. The DNA of the CDR3 is TGTGCCAGCAGCTTGCCCGACAGGGCTGGGGCCAACGTCCTGACTTTC.